This T cell receptor (beta chain) came from a study of blood T cell repertoires in COVID-19. Study details: Some COVID-19 samples were acute and others convalescent; all came from the United States, Italy and Spain. PBMCs, B-cell-depleted T cells, or T cells were the source of the cDNA or gDNA that made up the material.

Per the original data handling: How many nucleated cells were present was estimated from reference gene primer amplification. Assay: immunoSEQ multiplex PCR; the TCRdb copy retains only in-frame clones and omits some. V and J calls and clone size follow that table, whereas D and trimming were derived from the DNA. This table has about 74,000 clones, about 80% appearing once. The V gene lost 0 bases and the J gene lost 4 bases, with 7 bases spanning the gap. Germline CDR1 is SGHRS and CDR2 is YFSETQ. This CDR3 spans 13 amino acids. This clonotype was obtained from a human donor in a cohort sampled during active COVID-19. The V gene is TRBV5-1, the J gene TRBJ1-1, with no clear D. The specimen was peripheral blood. The CDR3 sequence is CASSLVGPTEAFF. The CDR3 nucleotides read TGCGCCAGCAGCTTGGTGGGCCCCACTGAAGCTTTCTTT.